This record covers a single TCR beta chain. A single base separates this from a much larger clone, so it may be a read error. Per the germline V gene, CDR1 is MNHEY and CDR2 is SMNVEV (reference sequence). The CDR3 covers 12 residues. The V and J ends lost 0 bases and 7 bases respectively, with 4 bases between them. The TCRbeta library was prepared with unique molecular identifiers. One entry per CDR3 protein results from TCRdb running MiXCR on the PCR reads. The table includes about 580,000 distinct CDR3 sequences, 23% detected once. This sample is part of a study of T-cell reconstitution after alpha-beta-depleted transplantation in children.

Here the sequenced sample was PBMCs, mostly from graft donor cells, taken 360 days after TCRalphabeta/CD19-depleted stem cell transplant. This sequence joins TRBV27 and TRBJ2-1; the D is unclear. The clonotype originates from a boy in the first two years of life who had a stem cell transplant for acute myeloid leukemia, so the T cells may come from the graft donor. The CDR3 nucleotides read TGTGCCAGCAGTTTATCCCAAAATGAGCAGTTCTTC. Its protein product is CASSLSQNEQFF.